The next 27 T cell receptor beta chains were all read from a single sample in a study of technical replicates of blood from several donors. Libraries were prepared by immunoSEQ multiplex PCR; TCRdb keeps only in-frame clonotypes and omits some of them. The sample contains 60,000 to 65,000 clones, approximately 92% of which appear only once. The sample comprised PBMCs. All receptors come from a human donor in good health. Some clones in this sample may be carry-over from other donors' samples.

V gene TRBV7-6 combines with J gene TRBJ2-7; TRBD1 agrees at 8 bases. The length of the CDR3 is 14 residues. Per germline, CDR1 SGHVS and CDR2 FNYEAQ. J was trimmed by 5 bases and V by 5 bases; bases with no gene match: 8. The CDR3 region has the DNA TGTGCCAGCAGCCACGGACAGGGCCCCGACGAGCAGTACTTC. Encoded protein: CASSHGQGPDEQYF.

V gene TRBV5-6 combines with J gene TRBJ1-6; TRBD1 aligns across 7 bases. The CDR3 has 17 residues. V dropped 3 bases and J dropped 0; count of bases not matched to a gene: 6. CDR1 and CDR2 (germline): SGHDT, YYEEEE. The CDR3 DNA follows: TGTGCCAGCAGCTACCTACAGGGGTCCTCCTATAATTCACCCCTCCACTTT. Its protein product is CASSYLQGSSYNSPLHF.

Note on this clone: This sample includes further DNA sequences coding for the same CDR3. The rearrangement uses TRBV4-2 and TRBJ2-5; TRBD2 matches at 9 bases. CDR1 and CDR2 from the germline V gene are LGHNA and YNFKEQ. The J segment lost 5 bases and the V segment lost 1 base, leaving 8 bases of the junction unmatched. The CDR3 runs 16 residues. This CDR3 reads CASSQGAGGPQETQYF. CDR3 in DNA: TGTGCCAGCAGCCAAGGGGCGGGGGGGCCCCAGGAGACCCAGTACTTC.

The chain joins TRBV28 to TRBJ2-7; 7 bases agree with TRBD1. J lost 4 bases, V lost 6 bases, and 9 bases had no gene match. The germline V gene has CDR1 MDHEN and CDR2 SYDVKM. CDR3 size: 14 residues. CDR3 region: CASRGDSPRYEQYF. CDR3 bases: TGTGCCAGCAGGGGGGACAGTCCTCGATACGAGCAGTACTTC.

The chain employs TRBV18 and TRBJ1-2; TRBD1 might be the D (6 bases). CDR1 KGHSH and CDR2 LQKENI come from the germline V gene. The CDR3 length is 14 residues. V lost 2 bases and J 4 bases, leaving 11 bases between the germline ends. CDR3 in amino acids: CASSPGQKSYGYTF. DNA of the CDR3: TGTGCCAGCTCACCAGGACAGAAGAGCTATGGCTACACCTTC.

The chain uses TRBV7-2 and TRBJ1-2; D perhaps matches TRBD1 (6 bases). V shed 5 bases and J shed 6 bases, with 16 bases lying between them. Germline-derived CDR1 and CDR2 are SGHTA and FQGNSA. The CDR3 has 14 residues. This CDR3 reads CASSPRTGNHGYTF. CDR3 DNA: TGTGCCAGCAGCCCACGAACAGGGAATCATGGCTACACCTTC.

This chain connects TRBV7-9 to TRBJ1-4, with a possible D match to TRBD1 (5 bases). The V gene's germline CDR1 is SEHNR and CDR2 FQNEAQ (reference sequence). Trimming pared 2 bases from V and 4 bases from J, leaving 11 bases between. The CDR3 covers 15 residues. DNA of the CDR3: TGTGCCAGCAGCTTATGGGGCGGAGATAATGAAAAACTGTTTTTT. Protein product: CASSLWGGDNEKLFF.

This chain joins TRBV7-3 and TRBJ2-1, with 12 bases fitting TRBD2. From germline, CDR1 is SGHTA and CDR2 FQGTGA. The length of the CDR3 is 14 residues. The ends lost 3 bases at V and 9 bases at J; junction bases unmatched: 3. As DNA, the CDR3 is TGTGCCAGCAGCTTCCTAGCGGGAGGGGGTGAGCAGTTCTTC. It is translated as CASSFLAGGGEQFF.

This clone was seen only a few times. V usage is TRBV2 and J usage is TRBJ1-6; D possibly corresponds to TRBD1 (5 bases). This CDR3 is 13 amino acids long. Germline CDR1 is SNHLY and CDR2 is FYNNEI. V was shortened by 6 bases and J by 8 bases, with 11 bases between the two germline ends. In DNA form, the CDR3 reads TGTGCCAGCAGGATACAGGTCTATTCACCCCTCCACTTT. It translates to CASRIQVYSPLHF.

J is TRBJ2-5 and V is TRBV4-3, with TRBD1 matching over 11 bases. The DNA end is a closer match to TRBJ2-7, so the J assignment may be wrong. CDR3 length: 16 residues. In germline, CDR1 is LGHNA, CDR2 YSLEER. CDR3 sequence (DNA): TGCGCCAGCAGCCAAGGGGACAGGGGGAGCTCCTACGAGCAGTACTTC. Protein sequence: CASSQGDRGSSYEQYF.

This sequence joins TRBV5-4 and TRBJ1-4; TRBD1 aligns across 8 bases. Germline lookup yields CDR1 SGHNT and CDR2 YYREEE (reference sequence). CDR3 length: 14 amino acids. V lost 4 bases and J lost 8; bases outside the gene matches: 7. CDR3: CASSAGTGGEKLFF. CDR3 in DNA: TGTGCCAGCAGCGCAGGGACAGGAGGAGAAAAACTGTTTTTT. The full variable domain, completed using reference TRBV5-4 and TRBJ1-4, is ETGVTQSPTHLIKTRGQQVTLRCSSQSGHNTVSWYQQALGQGPQFIFQYYREEENGRGNFPPRFSGLQFPNYSSELNVNALELDDSALYLCASSAGTGGEKLFFGSGTQLSVL.

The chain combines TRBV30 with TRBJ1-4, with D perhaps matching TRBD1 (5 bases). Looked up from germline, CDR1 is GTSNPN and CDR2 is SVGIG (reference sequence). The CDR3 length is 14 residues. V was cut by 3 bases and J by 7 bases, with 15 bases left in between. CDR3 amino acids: CAWRVSGLAEKLFF. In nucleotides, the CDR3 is TGTGCCTGGAGGGTCTCGGGACTAGCTGAAAAACTGTTTTTT.

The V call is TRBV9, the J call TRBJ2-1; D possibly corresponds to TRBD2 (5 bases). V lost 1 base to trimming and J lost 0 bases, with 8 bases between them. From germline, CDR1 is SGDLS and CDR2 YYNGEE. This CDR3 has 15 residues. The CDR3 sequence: CASSVSGSSYNEQFF. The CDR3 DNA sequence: TGTGCCAGCAGCGTAAGCGGCTCCTCCTACAATGAGCAGTTCTTC.

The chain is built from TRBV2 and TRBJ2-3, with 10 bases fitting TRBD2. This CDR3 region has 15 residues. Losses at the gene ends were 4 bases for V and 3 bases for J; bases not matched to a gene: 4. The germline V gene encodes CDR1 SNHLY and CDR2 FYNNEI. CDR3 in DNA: TGTGCCAGCAGTGTAGCGGGAGGACGAACAGATACGCAGTATTTT. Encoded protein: CASSVAGGRTDTQYF.

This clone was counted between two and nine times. In nucleotides, the CDR3 is TGCAGTGCTCCGAGGGAGACTGAAGCTTTCTTT. The encoded protein is CSAPRETEAFF. This chain links TRBV20-1 with TRBJ1-1; D unclear. V gave up 5 bases and J gave up 5 bases, with 9 bases separating them. The germline V gene encodes CDR1 DFQATT and CDR2 SNEGSKA (reference sequence). CDR3 length: 11 amino acids.

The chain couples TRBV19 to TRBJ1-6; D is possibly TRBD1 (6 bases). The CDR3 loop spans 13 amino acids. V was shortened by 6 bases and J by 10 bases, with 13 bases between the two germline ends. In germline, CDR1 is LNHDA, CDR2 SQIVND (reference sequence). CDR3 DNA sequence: TGTGCCAGTAGCAGGACAGAACGCTCACCCCTCCACTTT. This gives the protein CASSRTERSPLHF. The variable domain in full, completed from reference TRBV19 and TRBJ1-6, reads DGGITQSPKYLFRKEGQNVTLSCEQNLNHDAMYWYRQDPGQGLRLIYYSQIVNDFQKGDIAEGYSVSREKKESFPLTVTSAQKNPTAFYLCASSRTERSPLHFGNGTRLTVT.

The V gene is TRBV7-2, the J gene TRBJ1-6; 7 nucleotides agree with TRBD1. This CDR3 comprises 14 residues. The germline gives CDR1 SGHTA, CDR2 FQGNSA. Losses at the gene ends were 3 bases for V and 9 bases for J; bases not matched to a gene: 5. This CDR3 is CASSFPRQGSPLHF. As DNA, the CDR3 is TGTGCCAGCAGCTTCCCGAGACAGGGTTCACCCCTCCACTTT. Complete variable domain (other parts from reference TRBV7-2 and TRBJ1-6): GAGVSQSPSNKVTEKGKDVELRCDPISGHTALYWYRQSLGQGLEFLIYFQGNSAPDKSGLPSDRFSAERTGGSVSTLTIQRTQQEDSAVYLCASSFPRQGSPLHFGNGTRLTVT.

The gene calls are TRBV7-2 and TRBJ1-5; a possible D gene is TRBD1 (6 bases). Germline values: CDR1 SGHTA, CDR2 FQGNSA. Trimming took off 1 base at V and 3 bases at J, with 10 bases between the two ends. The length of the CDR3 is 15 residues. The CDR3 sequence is CASSLDQGNNQPQHF. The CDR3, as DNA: TGTGCCAGCAGCTTAGACCAGGGGAACAATCAGCCCCAGCATTTT.

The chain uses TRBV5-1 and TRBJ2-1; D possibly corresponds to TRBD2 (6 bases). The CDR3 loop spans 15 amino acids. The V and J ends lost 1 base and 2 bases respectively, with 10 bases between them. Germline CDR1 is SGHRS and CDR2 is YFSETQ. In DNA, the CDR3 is TGCGCCAGCAGCTTGAGGGGCGGGGCCTACAATGAGCAGTTCTTC. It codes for CASSLRGGAYNEQFF.

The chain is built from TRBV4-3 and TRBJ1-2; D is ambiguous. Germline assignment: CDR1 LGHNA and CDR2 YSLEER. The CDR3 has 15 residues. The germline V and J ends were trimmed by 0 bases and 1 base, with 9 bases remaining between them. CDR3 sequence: CASSQDGGGNYGYTF. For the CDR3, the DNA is TGCGCCAGCAGCCAAGACGGCGGCGGTAACTATGGCTACACCTTC.

The CDR3 loop is CAISESGGQPQHF. Here the CDR3 DNA reads TGTGCCATCAGTGAGTCCGGAGGTCAGCCCCAGCATTTT. The chain carries TRBV10-3 and TRBJ1-5; D gene unclear. CDR1 is ENHRY and CDR2 is SYGVKD in the germline V gene. This CDR3 region has 13 residues. Between the trimmed V and J ends, which lost 0 bases and 6 bases, there was a span of 6 bases.

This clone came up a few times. The CDR3: CASSQVLGTGGEKLFF. CDR3 DNA: TGCGCCAGCAGCCAAGTTCTAGGGACAGGGGGAGAAAAACTGTTTTTT. This sequence joins TRBV4-1 and TRBJ1-4, with TRBD1 identical over 11 bases. Germline trimming cut 1 base from V and 8 bases from J; bases unmatched to any gene: 6. Germline V gene data show CDR1 as MGHRA and CDR2 as YSYEKL. The length of the CDR3 is 16 residues.

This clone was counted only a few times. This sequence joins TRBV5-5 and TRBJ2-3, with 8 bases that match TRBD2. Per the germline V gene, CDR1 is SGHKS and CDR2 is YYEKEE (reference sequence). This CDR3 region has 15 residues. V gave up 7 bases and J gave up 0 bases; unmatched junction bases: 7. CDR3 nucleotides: TGTGCCAGCGGCCCTTCGGGGGGGAGCACAGATACGCAGTATTTT. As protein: CASGPSGGSTDTQYF.

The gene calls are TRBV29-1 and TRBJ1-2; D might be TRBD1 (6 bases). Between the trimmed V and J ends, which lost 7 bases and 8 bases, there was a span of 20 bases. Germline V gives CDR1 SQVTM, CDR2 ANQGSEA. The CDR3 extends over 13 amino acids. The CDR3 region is CSDMGQGAQGYTF. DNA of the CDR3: TGCAGCGATATGGGACAAGGGGCGCAGGGCTACACCTTC.

The CDR3 DNA reads TGTGCCAGCAGCTTAGCGGGGGAGGGTTACAATGAGCAGTTCTTC. It specifies CASSLAGEGYNEQFF. This rearrangement joins TRBV7-3 to TRBJ2-1; 7 bases match TRBD2. Germline CDR1 and CDR2: SGHTA and FQGTGA. The junction had 5 bases not matched to a gene; V was cut back by 2 bases and J by 4 bases. This CDR3 region has 15 residues.

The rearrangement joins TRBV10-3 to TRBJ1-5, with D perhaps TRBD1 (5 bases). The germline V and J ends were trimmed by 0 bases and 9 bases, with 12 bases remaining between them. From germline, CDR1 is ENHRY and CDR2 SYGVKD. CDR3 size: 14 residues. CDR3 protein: CAISESDTQGPQHF. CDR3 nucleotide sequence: TGTGCCATCAGTGAGTCCGACACCCAGGGGCCCCAGCATTTT.

CDR3 loop: CASSTGANTDTQYF. CDR3 in DNA: TGTGCCAGCAGCACAGGGGCAAACACAGATACGCAGTATTTT. V gene TRBV6-5 combines with J gene TRBJ2-3; 7 bases map to TRBD1. The V and J ends lost 6 bases and 2 bases, in that order; junction bases with no gene match: 5. CDR3 length: 14 residues. Germline CDR1 and CDR2: MNHEY and SVGAGI.